The 11 T cell receptor beta chains below were found in one sample sequenced in a study of shared clonotypes between healthy human individuals (dated by TCRdb to 2020 to 2022). Library construction relied on the immunoSEQ multiplex PCR assay. TCRdb took over this immuneACCESS table, retaining in-frame rearrangements with V and J assigned. Such tables are incomplete; in checked studies, under half of the missing clones stem from an unresolved V gene, and the remainder is unexplained. This sample lists approximately 640,000 clones; 90% were detected once. The top ten constitute less than 40% of the sample. Sequenced input: memory CD8+ T cells from PBMCs. This specimen's cell subset or site label, per the study, means: CD45RO+ cells pooled with CCR7-negative TemRA cells. The receptors come from a young man in good health. Some clones in this sample may be carry-over from other donors' samples.

The genes are TRBV28 and TRBJ1-2; D is possibly TRBD1 (6 bases). Germline V gene sequence: CDR1 MDHEN, CDR2 SYDVKM. This CDR3 spans 19 amino acids. Trimming cost V 1 base and J 1 base, with 22 bases left between them. CDR3 protein: CASSLYRRKGVRVNYGYTF. The DNA of the CDR3 is TGTGCCAGCAGTTTATATCGTCGCAAGGGGGTTAGGGTTAACTATGGCTACACCTTC.

V gene TRBV18 combines with J gene TRBJ2-2; D unresolved. V lost 2 bases and J 4 bases, leaving 11 bases between the germline ends. CDR1 is KGHSH, CDR2 LQKENI, per germline. The CDR3 extends over 15 amino acids. The CDR3 DNA reads TGTGCCAGCTCACCAGTAGGCAGCGCCACCGGGGAGCTGTTTTTT. Protein sequence: CASSPVGSATGELFF. Combining the CDR3 with reference TRBV18 and TRBJ2-2 gives the whole variable domain NAGVMQNPRHLVRRRGQEARLRCSPMKGHSHVYWYRQLPEEGLKFMVYLQKENIIDESGMPKERFSAEFPKEGPSILRIQQVVRGDSAAYFCASSPVGSATGELFFGEGSRLTVL.

This chain connects TRBV18 to TRBJ1-4; possibly TRBD1 for D (6 bases). With 6 bases removed from V and 5 bases from J, the gap between germline ends came to 16 bases. Germline CDR1 reads KGHSH; CDR2 reads LQKENI. This CDR3 comprises 15 residues. CDR3 protein: CASSLAGGTNEKLFF. The CDR3 DNA is TGTGCCAGCTCCCTGGCTGGAGGGACAAATGAAAAACTGTTTTTT.

This clone occurred once. This CDR3 is also generated by other DNA sequences in the sample. V gene TRBV9 combines with J gene TRBJ1-5, with D possibly matching TRBD1 (5 bases). Between the trimmed V and J ends, which lost 3 bases and 4 bases, there was a span of 14 bases. The CDR3 length is 15 residues. Germline CDR1 and CDR2: SGDLS and YYNGEE. The CDR3 reads CASSASGQRNQPQHF. CDR3 sequence (DNA): TGTGCCAGCAGCGCCTCGGGGCAACGAAATCAGCCCCAGCATTTT.

The chain combines TRBV11-2 with TRBJ2-5; D is possibly TRBD2 (5 bases). The germline V gene has CDR1 SGHAT and CDR2 FQNNGV. The CDR3 runs 13 residues. V was trimmed by 4 bases and J by 5 bases, leaving 11 bases between them. The CDR3 bases are TGTGCCAGCAGCTCCCCAAGGGAGGAGACCCAGTACTTC. The encoded protein is CASSSPREETQYF.

The gene calls are TRBV5-6 and TRBJ2-3; D is ambiguous. V lost 7 bases and J 0 bases, leaving 15 bases between the germline ends. The CDR3 is 15 residues long. Germline CDR1 and CDR2: SGHDT and YYEEEE. The CDR3 region is CASAQFVPSTDTQYF. The CDR3 nucleotides read TGTGCCAGCGCCCAATTTGTCCCTAGCACAGATACGCAGTATTTT. The full variable domain, rest sourced from reference TRBV5-6 and TRBJ2-3, is DAGVTQSPTHLIKTRGQQVTLRCSPKSGHDTVSWYQQALGQGPQFIFQYYEEEERQRGNFPDRFSGHQFPNYSSELNVNALLLGDSALYLCASAQFVPSTDTQYFGPGTRLTVL.

V is TRBV5-8 and J is TRBJ1-5, with 7 bases aligning to TRBD1. The germline CDR1 and CDR2 sequences are SGHTS and YDEGEE. The CDR3 spans 18 residues. V lost 4 bases and J lost 1; bases outside the gene matches: 14. CDR3 protein: CASSLTGTRGGSNQPQHF. The CDR3 bases are TGTGCCAGCAGCCTGACAGGGACTCGAGGTGGGAGCAATCAGCCCCAGCATTTT.

This rearrangement joins TRBV11-2 to TRBJ2-1; 8 bases agree with TRBD1. Trimming at V came to 6 bases and at J to 5 bases, leaving 6 bases not matched to a gene. The CDR3 contains 14 residues. In germline, CDR1 is SGHAT, CDR2 FQNNGV. The CDR3 DNA reads as TGTGCCAGCAGACCCGGACAGGGAAACAATGAGCAGTTCTTC. Its protein product is CASRPGQGNNEQFF.

This chain links TRBV19 with TRBJ2-7; a possible D gene is TRBD1 (6 bases). Germline lookup yields CDR1 LNHDA and CDR2 SQIVND (reference sequence). The CDR3 runs to 13 residues. Trimming pared 6 bases from V and 2 bases from J, leaving 11 bases between. CDR3 amino acids: CASRDRSTYEQYF. Here the CDR3 DNA reads TGTGCCAGTAGAGACAGGTCGACCTACGAGCAGTACTTC.

Comments on this clone: This same CDR3 is encoded by further DNA sequences in the sample. V is TRBV4-3 and J is TRBJ1-1; the match to TRBD1 covers 9 bases. The CDR3 totals 13 residues. The germline V gene encodes CDR1 LGHNA and CDR2 YSLEER. V gave up 3 bases and J gave up 4 bases; unmatched junction bases: 0. CDR3 sequence reads: CASSQDRGTEAFF. The CDR3 DNA follows: TGCGCCAGCAGCCAGGACAGGGGCACTGAAGCTTTCTTT.

The chain couples TRBV29-1 to TRBJ2-3, with 11 positions matching TRBD2. V lost 6 bases, J lost 3 bases, and 14 bases stayed unmatched. The germline CDR1 and CDR2 sequences are SQVTM and ANQGSEA. This CDR3 comprises 17 residues. The CDR3 bases are TGCAGCGTCAGACTAGCGGGAAAGGGCGTAGGGACAGATACGCAGTATTTT. The encoded protein is CSVRLAGKGVGTDTQYF.